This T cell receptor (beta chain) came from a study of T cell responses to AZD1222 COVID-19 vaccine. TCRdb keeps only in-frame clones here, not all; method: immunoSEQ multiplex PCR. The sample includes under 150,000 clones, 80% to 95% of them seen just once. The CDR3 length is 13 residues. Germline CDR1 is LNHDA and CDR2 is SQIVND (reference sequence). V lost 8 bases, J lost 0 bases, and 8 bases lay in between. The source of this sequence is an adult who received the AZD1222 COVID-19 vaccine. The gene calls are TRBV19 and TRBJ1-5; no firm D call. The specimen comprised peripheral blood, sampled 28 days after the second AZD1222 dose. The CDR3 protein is CASHRSSNQPQHF. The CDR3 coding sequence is TGTGCCAGTCACAGATCTAGCAATCAGCCCCAGCATTTT.